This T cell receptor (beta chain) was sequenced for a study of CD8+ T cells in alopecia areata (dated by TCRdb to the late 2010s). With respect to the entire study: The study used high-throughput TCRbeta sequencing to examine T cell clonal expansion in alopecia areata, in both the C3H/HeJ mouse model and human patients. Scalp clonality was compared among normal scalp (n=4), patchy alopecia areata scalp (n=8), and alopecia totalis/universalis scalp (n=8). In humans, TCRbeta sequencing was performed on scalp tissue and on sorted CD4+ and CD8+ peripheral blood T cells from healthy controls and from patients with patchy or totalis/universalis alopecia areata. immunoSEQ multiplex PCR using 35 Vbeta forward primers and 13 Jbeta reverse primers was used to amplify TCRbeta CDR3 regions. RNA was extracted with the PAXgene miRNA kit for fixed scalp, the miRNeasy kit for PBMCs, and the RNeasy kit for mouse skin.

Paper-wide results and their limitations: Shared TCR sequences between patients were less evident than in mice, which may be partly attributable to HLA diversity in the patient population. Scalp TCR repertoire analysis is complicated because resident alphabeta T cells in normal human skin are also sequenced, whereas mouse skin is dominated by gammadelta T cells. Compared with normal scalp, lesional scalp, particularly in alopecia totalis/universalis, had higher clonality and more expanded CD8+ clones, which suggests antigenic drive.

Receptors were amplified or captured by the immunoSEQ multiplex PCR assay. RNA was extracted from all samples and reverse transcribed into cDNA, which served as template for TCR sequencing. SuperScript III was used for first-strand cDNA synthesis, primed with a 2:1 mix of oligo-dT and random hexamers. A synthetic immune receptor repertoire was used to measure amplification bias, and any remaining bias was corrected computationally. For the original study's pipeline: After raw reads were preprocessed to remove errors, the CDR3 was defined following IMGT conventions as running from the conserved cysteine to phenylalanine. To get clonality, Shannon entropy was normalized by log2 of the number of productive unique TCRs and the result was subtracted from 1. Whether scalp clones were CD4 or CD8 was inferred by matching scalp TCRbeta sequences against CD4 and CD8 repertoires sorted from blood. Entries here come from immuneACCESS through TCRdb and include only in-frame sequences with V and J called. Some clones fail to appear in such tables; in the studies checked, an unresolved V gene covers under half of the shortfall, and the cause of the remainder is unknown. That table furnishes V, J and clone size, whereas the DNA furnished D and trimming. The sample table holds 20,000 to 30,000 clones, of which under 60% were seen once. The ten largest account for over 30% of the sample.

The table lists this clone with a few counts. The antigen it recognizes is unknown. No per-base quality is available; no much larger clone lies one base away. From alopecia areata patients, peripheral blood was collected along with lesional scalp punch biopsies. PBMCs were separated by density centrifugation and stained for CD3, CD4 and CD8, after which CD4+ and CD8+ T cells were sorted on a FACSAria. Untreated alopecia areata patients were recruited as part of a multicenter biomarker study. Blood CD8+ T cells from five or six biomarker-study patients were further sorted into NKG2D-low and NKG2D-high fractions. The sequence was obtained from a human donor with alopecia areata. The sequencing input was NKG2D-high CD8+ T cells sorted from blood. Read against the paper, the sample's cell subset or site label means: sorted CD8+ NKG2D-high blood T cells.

The nucleotide sequence is TGTGCCACCTCCTTGTTGAACCGGCTCAAAGGGGAGACCCAGTACTTC. The translation is CATSLLNRLKGETQYF. The sequence links TRBV15 to TRBJ2-5; there is no confident call for the D gene. The CDR3 covers 16 residues, taking in both the cysteine and the phenylalanine. Kept here is only the CDR3 DNA, which spans 48 bases and is read in frame from base 1. V is clipped by 8 bases and J by 5 bases, and the sequence between their germline boundaries is 24 bases long. Sequences LNHNV (CDR1) and YYDKDF (CDR2) are obtained from the germline V gene (reference sequence).